The TCR beta chain described here comes from a study of T-cell reconstitution after alpha-beta-depleted transplantation in children. This clonotype was seen once. TCRbeta library preparation incorporated unique molecular identifiers. TCRdb ran MiXCR on the PCR reads and lists one entry per CDR3 protein. The sample contains about 980,000 distinct CDR3 sequences, about 31% of which appear only once. The CDR3 is 19 amino acids. Trimming cost V 0 bases and J 7 bases; bases outside gene matches: 14. Germline V gene lookup returns CDR1 MNHEY and CDR2 SVGAGI. This TCR was sampled from a boy under two years old who had a stem cell transplant for SCID, so the T cells may come from the graft donor. The chain carries TRBV6-5 and TRBJ2-2, with TRBD2 matching over 10 bases. The material was PBMCs, mostly from graft donor cells, obtained 360 days after TCRalphabeta/CD19-depleted stem cell transplant. DNA of the CDR3: TGTGCCAGCAGTTACTCGCTAGCGGGGGAGCGACCCCTTAACGGGGAGCTGTTTTTT. Amino acid sequence: CASSYSLAGERPLNGELFF.